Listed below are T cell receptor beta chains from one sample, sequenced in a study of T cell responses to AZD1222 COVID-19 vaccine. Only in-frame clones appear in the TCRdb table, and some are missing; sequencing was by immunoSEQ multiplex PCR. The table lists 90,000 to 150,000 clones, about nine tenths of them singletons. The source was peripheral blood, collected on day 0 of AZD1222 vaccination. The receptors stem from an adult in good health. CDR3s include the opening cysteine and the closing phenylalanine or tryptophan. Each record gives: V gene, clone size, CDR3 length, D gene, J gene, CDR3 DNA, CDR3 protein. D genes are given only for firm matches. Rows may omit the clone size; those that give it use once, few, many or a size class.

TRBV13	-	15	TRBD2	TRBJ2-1	TGTGCCAGCAGCTCCAGGACTAGCTGGTACAATGAGCAGTTCTTC	CASSSRTSWYNEQFF
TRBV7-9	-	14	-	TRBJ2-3	TGTGCCAGCAGCTTAGCGGCAGGGGTAGATACGCAGTATTTT	CASSLAAGVDTQYF
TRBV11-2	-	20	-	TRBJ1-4	TGTGCCAGCAGCTTAGATTCGGACGTTGTCTTGGGCCCCCAAGGGGAAAAACTGTTTTTT	CASSLDSDVVLGPQGEKLFF
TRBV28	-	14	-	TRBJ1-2	TGTGCCAGCAGTTTATTAGCAGGGGCGAGGGGCTACACCTTC	CASSLLAGARGYTF
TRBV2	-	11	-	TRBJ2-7	TGTGCCAGCAAGACTGGCTACGAGCAGTACTTC	CASKTGYEQYF
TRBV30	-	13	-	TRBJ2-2	TGTGCCTGGAGTAGGTGGGGCACCGGGGAGCTGTTTTTT	CAWSRWGTGELFF
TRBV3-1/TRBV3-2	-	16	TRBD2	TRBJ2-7	TGTGCCAGCAGCCCACCCCTCGCGGGAGCTTTTAACGAGCAGTACTTC	CASSPPLAGAFNEQYF
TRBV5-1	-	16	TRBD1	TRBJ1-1	TGCGCCAGCAGCTCGACCCAGGGGGTTAGGAACACTGAAGCTTTCTTT	CASSSTQGVRNTEAFF
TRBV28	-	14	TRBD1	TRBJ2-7	TGTGCCAGCAGTTTACCCGACAGGGGCTACGAGCAGTACTTC	CASSLPDRGYEQYF
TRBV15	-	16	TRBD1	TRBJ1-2	TGTGCCACCAGCAGAGAGACAGGGGGCTACTCTTATGGCTACACCTTC	CATSRETGGYSYGYTF
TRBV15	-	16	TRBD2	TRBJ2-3	TGTGCCACCAGCAGAGGGATAGCGGGAGTGGAGGATACGCAGTATTTT	CATSRGIAGVEDTQYF
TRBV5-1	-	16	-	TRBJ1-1	TGCGCCAGCAGCATTCGACCTTCTCCAATGAACACTGAAGCTTTCTTT	CASSIRPSPMNTEAFF
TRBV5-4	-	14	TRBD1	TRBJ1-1	TGTGCCAGCACCCGAACAGGGGTGAACACTGAAGCTTTCTTT	CASTRTGVNTEAFF
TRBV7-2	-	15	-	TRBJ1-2	TGTGCCAGCAGCTTAGAGGGGAGGGTGAACTATGGCTACACCTTC	CASSLEGRVNYGYTF
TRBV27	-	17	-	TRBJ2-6	TGTGCCAGCAGTTTACGACCCCTATTATCTGGGGCCAACGTCCTGACTTTC	CASSLRPLLSGANVLTF
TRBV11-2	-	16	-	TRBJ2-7	TGTGCCAGCACCGTAGGACGAGCAGCGAGCGTCTACGAGCAGTACTTC	CASTVGRAASVYEQYF
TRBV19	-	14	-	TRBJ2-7	TGTGCCAGTAGTATAACTCGCGGGGCCTACGAGCAGTACTTC	CASSITRGAYEQYF
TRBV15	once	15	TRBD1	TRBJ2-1	TGTGCCACCAGCAGAGGAGGGACAGGCAGCAATGAGCAGTTCTTC	CATSRGGTGSNEQFF
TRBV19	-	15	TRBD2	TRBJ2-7	TGTGCCAGTAGTATACTAGCGGGAACCTCCTACGAGCAGTACTTC	CASSILAGTSYEQYF
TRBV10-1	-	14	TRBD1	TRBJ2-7	TGCGCCAGCAGCCTCGGGACAGGGACCTACGAGCAGTACTTC	CASSLGTGTYEQYF
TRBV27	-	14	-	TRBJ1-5	TGTGCCAGCCGGAGCTGGGACATCAATCAGCCCCAGCATTTT	CASRSWDINQPQHF
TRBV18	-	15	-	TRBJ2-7	TGTGCCAGCTCCGCCCAGGGACCCATTGCCTACGAGCAGTACTTC	CASSAQGPIAYEQYF
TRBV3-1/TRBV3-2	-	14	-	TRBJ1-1	TGTGCCAGCAGCCAAGCGGGGGCAAGAACTGAAGCTTTCTTT	CASSQAGARTEAFF
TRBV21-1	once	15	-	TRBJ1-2	TGTGCCAGCAGCCTTTGCAGGGGGGGTAGCTATGGCTACACCTTC	CASSLCRGGSYGYTF
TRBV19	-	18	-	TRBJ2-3	TGTGCCAGTAGTATAAATAATGAGGGGGGGACACACGGGAATACGCAGTATTTT	CASSINNEGGTHGNTQYF
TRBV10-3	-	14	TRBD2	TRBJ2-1	TGTGCCATCAGTACACTAGCGGGAAAAAATGAGCAGTTCTTC	CAISTLAGKNEQFF
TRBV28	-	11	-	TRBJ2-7	TGTGCCAGCAGATGGGAGCACGAGCAGTACTTC	CASRWEHEQYF
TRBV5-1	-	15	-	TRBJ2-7	TGCGCCAGCAGCTTGGCCGGGGGACCGGCGGGCGAGCAGTACTTC	CASSLAGGPAGEQYF
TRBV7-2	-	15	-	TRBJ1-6	TGTGCCAGCAGCTTAGGGGGGGCCTTGAGTTCACCCCTCCACTTT	CASSLGGALSSPLHF
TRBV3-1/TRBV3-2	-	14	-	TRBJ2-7	TGTGCCAGCAGGGGAACCTCAGGTTCCTACGAGCAGTACTTC	CASRGTSGSYEQYF
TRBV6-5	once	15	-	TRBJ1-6	TGTGCCAGCAGGCCCGGGACATCCGTTAATTCACCCCTCCACTTT	CASRPGTSVNSPLHF
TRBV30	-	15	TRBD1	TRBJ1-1	TGTGCCTGGAGGACAGGGGCCGCAGGGAACACTGAAGCTTTCTTT	CAWRTGAAGNTEAFF
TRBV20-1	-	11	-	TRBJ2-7	TGCAGTGCTAGAGAGGCCATCCCACAGTACTTC	CSAREAIPQYF
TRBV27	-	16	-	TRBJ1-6	TGTGCCAGCACCCAGGGGTGGGGGTTCAATAATTCACCCCTCCACTTT	CASTQGWGFNNSPLHF
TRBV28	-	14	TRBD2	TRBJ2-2	TGTGCCAGCACCGGGGGGTTTATCACCGGGGAGCTGTTTTTT	CASTGGFITGELFF
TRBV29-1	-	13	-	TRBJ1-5	TGCAGCGTGGCAGGGGATGGCAATCAGCCCCAGCATTTT	CSVAGDGNQPQHF
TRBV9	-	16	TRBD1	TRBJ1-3	TGTGCCAGCAGCGTAACAGGGGTGGATTCAGGAAACACCATATATTTT	CASSVTGVDSGNTIYF
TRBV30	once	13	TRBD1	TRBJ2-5	TGTGCCTGGAGCCCCCGGACAGGAGCGGCCCAGTACTTC	CAWSPRTGAAQYF
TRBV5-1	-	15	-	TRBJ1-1	TGCGCCAGCAGCTTGGCGGGGATGTTGAACACTGAAGCTTTCTTT	CASSLAGMLNTEAFF
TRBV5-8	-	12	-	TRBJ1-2	TGTGCCAGCAGCTTGGAAACTCTGGGGGAGGCCTTC	CASSLETLGEAF
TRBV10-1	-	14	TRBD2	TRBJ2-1	TGCGCCAGCAGTGAGGCGGGACTAGGCAATGAGCAGTTCTTC	CASSEAGLGNEQFF
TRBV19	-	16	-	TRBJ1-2	TGTGCCAGTAGTCAATCTCACAGGGCGGCTAACTATGGCTACACCTTC	CASSQSHRAANYGYTF
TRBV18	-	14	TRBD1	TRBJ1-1	TGTGCCAGCTCACCGCGACAGGGCGTCACTGAAGCTTTCTTT	CASSPRQGVTEAFF
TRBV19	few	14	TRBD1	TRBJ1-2	TGTGCCAGCCACCGGGACAGGGCTAGCTATGGCTACACCTTC	CASHRDRASYGYTF
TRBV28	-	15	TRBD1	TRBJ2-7	TGTGCCAGCAGGGAACAGGGGTCGTACTCCTACGAGCAGTACTTC	CASREQGSYSYEQYF
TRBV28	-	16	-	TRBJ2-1	TGTGCCAGCAGCCTCAATACGGCCCTGAACCACAATGAGCAGTTCTTC	CASSLNTALNHNEQFF
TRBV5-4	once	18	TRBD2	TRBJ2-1	TGTGCCAGCAGCCACGGGCTAGCGGGAGGCCCAAATTACAATGAGCAGTTCTTC	CASSHGLAGGPNYNEQFF
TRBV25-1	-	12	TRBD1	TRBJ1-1	TGTGCCAGCAGGACAGGGGGTGATGAAGCTTTCTTT	CASRTGGDEAFF
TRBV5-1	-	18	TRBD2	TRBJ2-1	TGCGCCAGCAGCTCCTACTCAGGGTGGACTAGCGGGACGAATGAGCAGTTCTTC	CASSSYSGWTSGTNEQFF
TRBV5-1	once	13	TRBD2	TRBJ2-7	TGCGCCAGCAGCCTAGCGGGAGCTAGTGAGCAGTACTTC	CASSLAGASEQYF
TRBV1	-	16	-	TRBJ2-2	TGCACCAGCAGCCAAGGGGGAACAGTGAACACCGGGGAGCTGTTTTTT	CTSSQGGTVNTGELFF